Below are 22 T cell receptor beta chains sequenced from a single sample in a study of shared clonotypes between healthy human individuals. Produced via immunoSEQ multiplex PCR; TCRdb's table is partial and in-frame only. Here the sample spans 1 million to 1.3 million clones, approximately 80% being singletons. Sequenced sample: memory CD4+ T cells from PBMCs. Subset indicated: CD45RA-negative fraction. These receptors all come from a man aged 18-30 years in good health. Some clones in this sample may be carry-over from other donors' samples.

This clone has a handful of counts. The V and J genes are TRBV27 and TRBJ2-2; D unresolved. V was cut by 3 bases and J by 6 bases, with 8 bases left in between. Germline CDR1 is MNHEY and CDR2 is SMNVEV (reference sequence). The CDR3 covers 13 residues. In DNA form, the CDR3 reads TGTGCCAGCAGTTTCATGACGGCCGGGGAGCTGTTTTTT. It translates to CASSFMTAGELFF.

Only a few counts were recorded for this clone. The chain links TRBV19 to TRBJ2-3; possibly TRBD1 or TRBD2 for D (5 bases each). Trimming pared 6 bases from V and 5 bases from J, leaving 15 bases between. CDR3 length: 14 residues. Germline CDR1 is LNHDA and CDR2 is SQIVND (reference sequence). The CDR3 protein is CASSSGPGRDTQYF. CDR3 DNA sequence: TGTGCCAGTAGCTCGGGACCAGGTAGAGATACGCAGTATTTT.

V is TRBV18 and J is TRBJ2-2; D is unclear. Looked up from germline, CDR1 is KGHSH and CDR2 is LQKENI. Trimming stripped 1 base from V and 6 bases from J, with 12 bases between. CDR3 length: 15 residues. The CDR3, as DNA: TGTGCCAGCTCACCACAGGAATATCGCGCCGGGGAGCTGTTTTTT. Its translation is CASSPQEYRAGELFF.

This chain uses TRBV28 with TRBJ1-2, with D possibly matching TRBD1 (6 bases). V was clipped by 7 bases and J by 4 bases, with 10 bases between them. The CDR3 sequence is 12 residues long. Per the germline V gene, CDR1 is MDHEN and CDR2 is SYDVKM. CDR3 sequence: CASTVGGYGYTF. The CDR3 region has the DNA TGTGCCAGCACCGTAGGGGGCTATGGCTACACCTTC.

Comment on this clone: Distinct nucleotide sequences in the sample also encode this CDR3. The V and J genes are TRBV30 and TRBJ2-5; D gene unclear. This CDR3 is 11 amino acids long. The V end was cut by 1 base, the J end by 5 bases, with 5 bases between. Germline V CDR1 and CDR2: GTSNPN, SVGIG (reference sequence). The CDR3 protein is CAWSGQETQYF. CDR3 DNA sequence: TGTGCCTGGAGTGGGCAGGAGACCCAGTACTTC.

The chain recombines TRBV6-1 with TRBJ1-2; no clear D gene. Looked up from germline, CDR1 is MNHNS and CDR2 is SASEGT. This CDR3 is built from 14 residues. Trimming cost V 6 bases and J 6 bases, with 17 bases left between them. The CDR3 nucleotides are TGTGCCAGCAGGGTGGCTAACCGGGGTCATGGCTACACCTTC. Its protein product is CASRVANRGHGYTF.

V gene TRBV28 combines with J gene TRBJ1-5; D uncertain. The CDR3 is made up of 13 amino acids. The germline V and J ends were trimmed by 5 bases and 7 bases, with 12 bases remaining between them. Germline V gene sequence: CDR1 MDHEN, CDR2 SYDVKM. CDR3 sequence: CASSPTQAQPQHF. The CDR3 coding sequence is TGTGCCAGCAGTCCGACCCAGGCCCAGCCCCAGCATTTT. The complete variable domain, with remaining parts taken from reference TRBV28 and TRBJ1-5, reads DVKVTQSSRYLVKRTGEKVFLECVQDMDHENMFWYRQDPGLGLRLIYFSYDVKMKEKGDIPEGYSVSREKKERFSLILESASTNQTSMYLCASSPTQAQPQHFGDGTRLSIL.

This clone was recorded a few times. The chain has TRBV2 and TRBJ2-6; D call uncertain. The germline gives CDR1 SNHLY, CDR2 FYNNEI. V gave up 7 bases and J gave up 0 bases, with 4 bases separating them. The CDR3 loop spans 13 amino acids. CDR3 coding DNA: TGTGCCAGCATGGGCTCTGGGGCCAACGTCCTGACTTTC. The encoded protein is CASMGSGANVLTF.

The chain recombines TRBV15 with TRBJ2-3; 10 bases are a match to TRBD2. The V gene end was trimmed by 7 bases and the J gene end by 4 bases; junction bases not matched to a gene: 2. CDR1 is LNHNV and CDR2 is YYDKDF in the germline V gene (reference sequence). The CDR3 extends over 13 amino acids. The CDR3 is CATKLAGADTQYF. The CDR3, as DNA: TGTGCCACCAAGCTAGCGGGAGCAGATACGCAGTATTTT.

This chain uses TRBV9 with TRBJ2-2; possible D gene TRBD1, 6 bases. The V gene's germline CDR1 is SGDLS and CDR2 YYNGEE. The ends were cut back, 4 bases at V and 4 bases at J, with 17 bases in the middle. The CDR3 length is 16 residues. The CDR3: CASSLDSALITGELFF. DNA of the CDR3: TGTGCCAGCAGCCTGGACAGCGCCTTGATCACCGGGGAGCTGTTTTTT.

The chain combines TRBV4-3 with TRBJ1-3; no firm D call. The CDR3 runs 16 residues. Trimming removed 0 bases at V and 2 bases at J, with 11 bases between. Per the germline V gene, CDR1 is LGHNA and CDR2 is YSLEER. The CDR3 reads CASSQDRRGTGNTIYF. The CDR3 coding sequence is TGCGCCAGCAGCCAAGATCGACGGGGTACTGGAAACACCATATATTTT.

J is TRBJ2-2 and V is TRBV4-1; unclear D gene. The germline V gene has CDR1 MGHRA and CDR2 YSYEKL. This CDR3 region has 18 residues. Trimming pared 0 bases from V and 4 bases from J, leaving 18 bases between. As DNA, the CDR3 is TGCGCCAGCAGCCAAGAGCCCGGTTTTGTTAGCTTCACCGGGGAGCTGTTTTTT. It specifies CASSQEPGFVSFTGELFF.

This clone was counted once. This rearrangement joins TRBV6-1 to TRBJ1-2, with D maybe TRBD1 (6 bases). V lost 6 bases, J lost 3 bases, and 14 bases lay in between. The CDR3 totals 14 residues. In germline, CDR1 is MNHNS, CDR2 SASEGT. The CDR3 loop is CASRGRGKDYGYTF. The CDR3 DNA is TGTGCCAGCAGGGGCAGGGGAAAGGACTATGGCTACACCTTC.

The chain recombines TRBV6-6 with TRBJ2-1, with 10 bases aligning to TRBD1. With V trimmed by 6 bases and J by 5 bases, 4 bases remained unmatched. CDR3 size: 14 residues. Germline V lookup: CDR1 MNHNY, CDR2 SVGAGI (reference sequence). In nucleotides, the CDR3 is TGTGCCAGCAGACCGGGACAGGGGAACAATGAGCAGTTCTTC. As protein: CASRPGQGNNEQFF.

The J gene is TRBJ2-1, the V gene TRBV4-2, with D tentatively TRBD2 (6 bases). The CDR3 runs to 17 residues. Germline CDR1 reads LGHNA; CDR2 reads YNFKEQ. V was shortened by 2 bases and J by 4 bases, with 18 bases between the two germline ends. CDR3 sequence reads: CASSQIRGGTLYNEQFF. In DNA form, the CDR3 reads TGTGCCAGCAGCCAAATCCGTGGCGGGACTCTTTACAATGAGCAGTTCTTC.

This chain connects TRBV19 to TRBJ2-3, with D possibly TRBD2 on 6 matching bases. There are 14 residues in the CDR3. V lost 4 bases to trimming and J lost 0 bases, with 8 bases between them. Germline CDR1 and CDR2: LNHDA and SQIVND (reference sequence). The CDR3 sequence is CASSNSGSTDTQYF. The DNA for the CDR3 is TGTGCCAGTAGTAATAGCGGAAGCACAGATACGCAGTATTTT.

This clone was seen more than once but under ten times. The chain links TRBV5-1 to TRBJ2-7; D perhaps matches TRBD1 (6 bases). Germline CDR1 reads SGHRS; CDR2 reads YFSETQ. This CDR3 is 13 amino acids long. V was cut by 0 bases and J by 5 bases, with 9 bases left in between. CDR3 in DNA: TGCGCCAGCAGCTTGGGGGGACATAACGAGCAGTACTTC. This sequence encodes CASSLGGHNEQYF.

This chain uses TRBV30 with TRBJ2-3; 9 nucleotides match TRBD1. CDR3 size: 13 residues. Trimming removed 3 bases from V and 6 bases from J; junction bases left unmatched: 4. Germline V CDR1 and CDR2: GTSNPN, SVGIG (reference sequence). The CDR3 here is CAWRKQGADTQYF. The CDR3 DNA reads TGTGCCTGGAGGAAACAGGGGGCTGATACGCAGTATTTT. The variable domain in full, with the rest retrieved from reference TRBV30 and TRBJ2-3, is SQTIHQWPATLVQPVGSPLSLECTVEGTSNPNLYWYRQAAGRGLQLLFYSVGIGQISSEVPQNLSASRPQDRQFILSSKKLLLSDSGFYLCAWRKQGADTQYFGPGTRLTVL.

The chain joins TRBV5-1 to TRBJ1-1; no clear D gene. V lost 0 bases, J lost 4 bases, and 13 bases lay in between. Germline assignment: CDR1 SGHRS and CDR2 YFSETQ. CDR3 length equals 15 residues. The CDR3 here is CASSLELREGTEAFF. The DNA of the CDR3 is TGCGCCAGCAGCTTGGAGTTGCGGGAGGGCACTGAAGCTTTCTTT.

As for this clone: This likely comes from a read error, as the CDR3 has no conserved phenylalanine or tryptophan at its end. It is unclear where the CDR3 begins or ends on the DNA, so no DNA is shown, and the CDR3 is as TCRdb lists it. The chain combines TRBV20-1 with TRBJ1-2. Per the germline V gene, CDR1 is DFQATT and CDR2 is SNEGSKA (reference sequence). With termini counted, the CDR3 has 9 amino acids. CDR3 region: CSARGGPRQ.

The chain is built from TRBV6-1 and TRBJ1-6; unclear D gene. The germline gives CDR1 MNHNS, CDR2 SASEGT. V lost 8 bases and J lost 0, with 5 bases in between. The CDR3 loop spans 13 amino acids. The chain's CDR3 is CASVVSYNSPLHF. CDR3 nucleotides: TGTGCCAGCGTGGTCTCCTATAATTCACCCCTCCACTTT.

In regard to this clone: The sample contains more than one DNA sequence encoding this CDR3. The chain couples TRBV5-1 to TRBJ2-1; no clear D. Trimming removed 0 bases at V and 0 bases at J, with 7 bases between. This CDR3 has 15 amino acids. Germline V gives CDR1 SGHRS, CDR2 YFSETQ. CDR3 protein: CASSLGGRSYNEQFF. DNA for the CDR3: TGCGCCAGCAGCTTGGGAGGACGCTCCTACAATGAGCAGTTCTTC.